This passage covers 13 T cell receptor beta chains from one sample sequenced in a study of molecular identifiers for immune sequencing clone quantification. TCRdb passed the PCR reads through MiXCR, listing each CDR3 protein once. The sample has around 480,000 distinct CDR3 sequences; around 23% are singletons. Sequencing was carried out using naive CD8+ T cells from blood, with Jurkat cell RNA spiked in. Subset meaning: FACS-sorted CD8+CD4-CCR7+CD45RA+ naive T cells. The receptor source for this set is a human donor in good health. Some libraries in this study had Jurkat cell RNA spiked in.

This clonotype showed up just a few times. The rearrangement joins TRBV27 to TRBJ2-1, with D perhaps matching TRBD1 or TRBD2 (5 bases each). The CDR3 has 17 residues. Looked up from germline, CDR1 is MNHEY and CDR2 is SMNVEV (reference sequence). V lost 5 bases to trimming and J lost 8 bases, with 25 bases between them. In nucleotides, the CDR3 is TGTGCCAGCAGTCACCGGGACCCACGACCTCCGAGGGATGAGCAGTTCTTC. This encodes CASSHRDPRPPRDEQFF.

The chain carries TRBV27 and TRBJ2-3, with a tentative D call TRBD2 (6 bases). From germline, CDR1 is MNHEY and CDR2 SMNVEV (reference sequence). The CDR3 length is 15 residues. V was cut by 4 bases and J by 2 bases, with 13 bases left in between. The CDR3 coding sequence is TGTGCCAGCAGTTCCGAGGGGACTTACACAGATACGCAGTATTTT. Translation: CASSSEGTYTDTQYF.

A few counts support this clonotype. The genes are TRBV20-1 and TRBJ2-3, with TRBD2 matching 11 bases. The CDR3 length is 18 residues. CDR1 DFQATT and CDR2 SNEGSKA come from the germline V gene (reference sequence). Trimming took 0 bases from V and 3 from J; bases not matched to a gene: 11. In nucleotides, the CDR3 is TGCAGTGCTAGAGACGGGACTAGCGGTGTGACCGTAACAGATACGCAGTATTTT. Its translation: CSARDGTSGVTVTDTQYF.

This clonotype was picked up a small number of times. This rearrangement joins TRBV5-1 to TRBJ2-7; TRBD2 agrees at 13 bases. The ends lost 2 bases at V and 5 bases at J; junction bases unmatched: 4. CDR1 is SGHRS, CDR2 YFSETQ, per germline. CDR3 length: 15 amino acids. CDR3 protein: CASSFSLAGGDEQYF. CDR3 bases: TGCGCCAGCAGCTTTTCACTAGCGGGAGGGGACGAGCAGTACTTC. The whole variable domain, filled in from reference TRBV5-1 and TRBJ2-7, reads KAGVTQTPRYLIKTRGQQVTLSCSPISGHRSVSWYQQTPGQGLQFLFEYFSETQRNKGNFPGRFSGRQFSNSRSEMNVSTLELGDSALYLCASSFSLAGGDEQYFGPGTRLTVT.

This clonotype turned up a few times. V and J are TRBV4-1 and TRBJ2-7; TRBD1 matches at 7 bases. In germline, CDR1 is MGHRA, CDR2 YSYEKL. CDR3 length: 14 amino acids. V lost 0 bases and J lost 3; bases outside the gene matches: 2. CDR3 bases: TGCGCCAGCAGCCAAGACTCAGGGGGCTACGAGCAGTACTTC. As protein: CASSQDSGGYEQYF.

This clonotype was recorded at least ten times. At one end the junction does not follow the germline gene, possibly because of a read error. V and J are TRBV9 and TRBJ1-5, with a tentative D call TRBD1 (5 bases). Germline CDR1 SGDLS, CDR2 YYNGEE. CDR3 length: 14 residues. CDR3 region: CASSGGASNQPQHF. The CDR3 nucleotides are TGTGCCAGTAGCGGGGGTGCCAGCAATCAGCCCCAGCATTTT.

This clonotype was counted a few times. The rearrangement uses TRBV11-2 and TRBJ1-5; D is ambiguous. This CDR3 has 13 amino acids. Between the trimmed V and J ends, which lost 4 bases and 3 bases, there was a span of 7 bases. CDR1 and CDR2 (germline): SGHAT, FQNNGV. CDR3 amino acids: CASSSSLNQPQHF. The CDR3, as DNA: TGTGCCAGCAGCTCCAGCCTCAATCAGCCCCAGCATTTT.

This clonotype has ten or more counts. V and J are TRBV30 and TRBJ1-1, with a possible D match to TRBD1 (5 bases). The CDR3 sequence is 13 residues long. V lost 4 bases and J 4 bases, leaving 13 bases between the germline ends. Per the germline V gene, CDR1 is GTSNPN and CDR2 is SVGIG (reference sequence). Here the CDR3 DNA reads TGTGCCTGGAACTCTCAGGGAGGCACTGAAGCTTTCTTT. Translation: CAWNSQGGTEAFF.

This clonotype has only a few counts. An end of the junction differs from the germline gene, which may be a read error. The V and J genes are TRBV5-1 and TRBJ2-7; D remains ambiguous. This CDR3 is built from 13 residues. Germline CDR1 is SGHRS and CDR2 is YFSETQ. The CDR3 loop is CASSLAASYERYF. The DNA of the CDR3 is TGCGCCAGCAGCTTGGCCGCATCCTACGAGCGGTACTTC. Looking up the rest from reference TRBV5-1 and TRBJ2-7 gives the full variable domain: KAGVTQTPRYLIKTRGQQVTLSCSPISGHRSVSWYQQTPGQGLQFLFEYFSETQRNKGNFPGRFSGRQFSNSRSEMNVSTLELGDSALYLCASSLAASYERYFGPGTRLTVT.

This clonotype has ten or more counts. CDR3 loop: CASSQERAHSYEQYF. The CDR3 DNA sequence: TGCGCCAGCAGCCAAGAACGGGCCCATTCCTACGAGCAGTACTTC. The V and J genes are TRBV4-3 and TRBJ2-7; no clear D. Trimming removed 0 bases from V and 1 base from J, with 10 bases in between. The CDR3 is 15 amino acids. Germline V gene lookup returns CDR1 LGHNA and CDR2 YSLEER.

This clonotype was detected only a few times. This sequence joins TRBV7-9 and TRBJ2-3; D is undetermined. Germline CDR1 is SEHNR and CDR2 is FQNEAQ (reference sequence). CDR3 length equals 11 residues. V lost 5 bases and J 10 bases, leaving 10 bases between the germline ends. The CDR3 bases are TGTGCCAGCAGCCCCGAATTGCCGCAGTATTTT. It is translated as CASSPELPQYF.

This clonotype appeared many times. This chain connects TRBV7-9 to TRBJ2-7; 11 nucleotides agree with TRBD2. Per the germline V gene, CDR1 is SEHNR and CDR2 is FQNEAQ (reference sequence). This CDR3 has 15 amino acids. V dropped 5 bases and J dropped 2; count of bases not matched to a gene: 5. CDR3 nucleotide sequence: TGTGCCAGCAGCCTAACTAGCGGGAGAACCTACGAGCAGTACTTC. Translation gives CASSLTSGRTYEQYF. Full variable domain (remainder filled in from reference TRBV7-9 and TRBJ2-7): DTGVSQNPRHKITKRGQNVTFRCDPISEHNRLYWYRQTLGQGPEFLTYFQNEAQLEKSRLLSDRFSAERPKGSFSTLEIQRTEQGDSAMYLCASSLTSGRTYEQYFGPGTRLTVT.

This clonotype was observed at least ten times. The rearrangement links TRBV29-1 to TRBJ2-2; TRBD2 might be the D (6 bases). The ends were cut back, 3 bases at V and 5 bases at J, with 13 bases in the middle. The CDR3 is 14 residues long. CDR1 is SQVTM, CDR2 ANQGSEA, per germline. CDR3 nucleotides: TGCAGCGTTGAGGGTACCGGGGGAACCGGGGAGCTGTTTTTT. Translated, it gives CSVEGTGGTGELFF.